Shown below are 28 T cell receptor beta chains from a single sample sequenced in a study of T cells in Graves' hyperthyroidism and ophthalmopathy. RNA transcripts served as the template for amplifying TCR beta CDR3 regions. A first-round RT-PCR of the TCR CDR3 used the HTBI primer set. TCRdb independently ran MiXCR on the multiplex PCR reads; one entry per CDR3 protein. The table records 250,000 to 350,000 distinct CDR3 sequences, about 17% of them present only once. The sequenced sample was blood. The source of these receptors is a woman aged 55-69 years with Graves' ophthalmopathy.

This clonotype turned up a few times. The V gene is TRBV9, the J gene TRBJ1-1, with D possibly being TRBD1 (5 bases). This CDR3 contains 15 residues. Between the trimmed V and J ends, which lost 0 bases and 1 base, there was a span of 10 bases. The germline CDR1 and CDR2 sequences are SGDLS and YYNGEE. The CDR3 DNA reads as TGTGCCAGCAGCGTAGTAGGGAGGGGGAACACTGAAGCTTTCTTT. This sequence encodes CASSVVGRGNTEAFF.

On this clonotype: This may arise from a read error, as a much more abundant clone is one base away. CDR3: CASSRAGGLSYNEQYF. As DNA, the CDR3 is TGCGCCAGCAGCCGCGCCGGGGGCCTCTCCTACAATGAGCAGTACTTC. This rearrangement joins TRBV5-1 to TRBJ2-1; either TRBD1 or TRBD2 may fit D (6 bases each). The DNA end favors TRBJ2-7, so the J call may be wrong. Germline V gives CDR1 SGHRS, CDR2 YFSETQ. The CDR3 loop spans 16 amino acids.

This chain links TRBV9 with TRBJ2-2, with 10 nucleotides matching TRBD1. This CDR3 has 15 residues. The ends lost 3 bases at V and 5 bases at J; junction bases unmatched: 4. Germline V gene lookup returns CDR1 SGDLS and CDR2 YYNGEE. The CDR3 DNA is TGTGCCAGCAGCGAGACAGGGGGCTTGACCGGGGAGCTGTTTTTT. Translated: CASSETGGLTGELFF.

This clonotype has at least ten counts. This chain connects TRBV7-6 to TRBJ1-6; D is perhaps TRBD1 (6 bases). The CDR3 contains 18 residues. The V end lost 1 base, the J end lost 8 bases, and 21 bases lay between the germline ends. Germline CDR1 is SGHVS and CDR2 is FNYEAQ. CDR3 residues: CASSLGTEPYLPDSPLHF. In nucleotides, the CDR3 is TGTGCCAGCAGCTTAGGGACAGAGCCTTACCTTCCGGATTCACCCCTCCACTTT.

This clonotype was picked up many times. The J gene is TRBJ1-1, the V gene TRBV12-3 or TRBV12-4; 9 bases match TRBD1. V shed 5 bases and J 5 bases; nucleotides not matched to a gene: 6. The CDR3 spans 14 residues. The CDR3 region has the DNA TGTGCCAGCAGTCCAACAGGGGGCCGAACTGAAGCTTTCTTT. Protein: CASSPTGGRTEAFF.

This chain uses TRBV20-1 with TRBJ1-2; possible D gene TRBD1, 5 bases. The CDR3 runs 11 residues. Per the germline V gene, CDR1 is DFQATT and CDR2 is SNEGSKA (reference sequence). V was shortened by 5 bases and J by 5 bases, with 9 bases between the two germline ends. This chain's CDR3 is CSAETAYGYTF. CDR3 DNA: TGCAGTGCTGAGACAGCTTATGGCTACACCTTC.

Many counts were recorded for this clonotype. The chain recombines TRBV20-1 with TRBJ1-2, with a possible D match to TRBD1 (5 bases). Germline V gene lookup returns CDR1 DFQATT and CDR2 SNEGSKA (reference sequence). This CDR3 spans 14 amino acids. V shed 3 bases and J shed 8 bases, with 19 bases lying between them. In DNA, the CDR3 is TGCAGTGCTAGGCGGGACTCACAACCGGGAGGCTACACCTTC. It encodes CSARRDSQPGGYTF.

This clonotype has a count of ten or more. The chain combines TRBV5-1 with TRBJ2-1; a weak D match, TRBD2 (5 bases). V lost 4 bases to trimming and J lost 5 bases, with 10 bases between them. This CDR3 has 13 residues. Germline-derived CDR1 and CDR2 are SGHRS and YFSETQ. In DNA, the CDR3 is TGCGCCAGCAGCGAGGCTAGCAACAATGAGCAGTTCTTC. Translated, it gives CASSEASNNEQFF. The variable domain in full, with the rest retrieved from reference TRBV5-1 and TRBJ2-1, is KAGVTQTPRYLIKTRGQQVTLSCSPISGHRSVSWYQQTPGQGLQFLFEYFSETQRNKGNFPGRFSGRQFSNSRSEMNVSTLELGDSALYLCASSEASNNEQFFGPGTRLTVL.

This clonotype was seen repeatedly, ten times or more. The V call is TRBV28, the J call TRBJ2-5; 10 nucleotides line up with TRBD1. Trimming took 6 bases from V and 5 from J; bases not matched to a gene: 15. Per the germline V gene, CDR1 is MDHEN and CDR2 is SYDVKM. The CDR3 runs to 17 residues. In DNA, the CDR3 is TGTGCCAGCAGCTCCCCAGGCGGACAGGGGGTACTGGAGACCCAGTACTTC. Translated: CASSSPGGQGVLETQYF.

This clonotype was observed at least ten times. V gene TRBV28 combines with J gene TRBJ2-1, with D possibly being TRBD2 (6 bases). Trimming pared 8 bases from V and 4 bases from J, leaving 18 bases between. CDR3 length: 15 amino acids. Germline lookup yields CDR1 MDHEN and CDR2 SYDVKM. The CDR3 DNA reads TGTGCCAGCGGGGGAGGCCCATACTCGTACAATGAGCAGTTCTTC. Amino acid sequence: CASGGGPYSYNEQFF.

In the case of this clonotype: This could be a read error, since a much larger clone is one nucleotide away. The chain has TRBV5-6 and TRBJ1-2, with unresolved D. The V gene lost 2 bases and the J gene lost 3 bases, with 2 bases spanning the gap. The CDR3 consists of 11 residues. The germline V gene encodes CDR1 SGHDT and CDR2 YYEEEE. The CDR3: CASSFDYGYTF. CDR3 coding DNA: TGTGCCAGCAGCTTTGACTATGGCTACACCTTC.

This chain uses TRBV20-1 with TRBJ2-1; TRBD2 agrees at 14 bases. The CDR3 runs 16 residues. Germline lookup yields CDR1 DFQATT and CDR2 SNEGSKA (reference sequence). V shed 6 bases and J 9 bases; nucleotides not matched to a gene: 13. DNA for the CDR3: TGCAGTGCGATACCCGGGACTAGCGGGAGTTGGAGTGAGCAGTTCTTC. Amino acids: CSAIPGTSGSWSEQFF.

The count of this clonotype is one. The chain links TRBV28 to TRBJ2-1; 13 bases match TRBD2. J lost 1 base, V lost 3 bases, and 6 bases had no gene match. The CDR3 has 18 amino acids. CDR1 and CDR2 from the germline V gene are MDHEN and SYDVKM. CDR3 nucleotide sequence: TGTGCCAGCAGTTTTAAAGGACTAGCGGGAGAGTCCTACAATGAGCAGTTCTTC. It translates to CASSFKGLAGESYNEQFF.

V gene TRBV19 combines with J gene TRBJ2-1, with D perhaps matching TRBD1 (5 bases). Germline V gene sequence: CDR1 LNHDA, CDR2 SQIVND (reference sequence). CDR3 size: 10 residues. V was cut by 8 bases and J by 12 bases, with 11 bases left in between. CDR3 DNA sequence: TGTGCCAGTGGGGCGTCAGGGCAGTTCTTC. Translation: CASGASGQFF.

The chain recombines TRBV24-1 with TRBJ1-5, with no clear D. Germline-derived CDR1 and CDR2 are KGHDR and SFDVKD. V was trimmed by 2 bases and J by 0 bases, leaving 7 bases between them. CDR3 length equals 15 residues. The CDR3 nucleotides read TGTGCCACCAGTGATTCTGGGTCTAGCAATCAGCCCCAGCATTTT. Residues: CATSDSGSSNQPQHF.

In its sample, this clonotype was seen a few times. The chain uses TRBV27 and TRBJ2-7, with 7 bases lining up with TRBD1. This CDR3 has 16 amino acids. Trimming removed 5 bases from V and 3 bases from J; junction bases left unmatched: 13. Germline-derived CDR1 and CDR2 are MNHEY and SMNVEV (reference sequence). The CDR3 region has the DNA TGTGCCAGCAGTGGGAGATCCAACAGGGGAATCTACGAGCAGTACTTC. Encoded protein: CASSGRSNRGIYEQYF.

This clonotype was observed many times. The V gene is TRBV28, the J gene TRBJ2-1; no clear D gene. The length of the CDR3 is 14 residues. Germline loops: CDR1 MDHEN, CDR2 SYDVKM. The germline V and J ends were trimmed by 2 bases and 4 bases, with 9 bases remaining between them. Written as DNA, the CDR3 is TGTGCCAGCAGTTTACCCCCTCCGTACAATGAGCAGTTCTTC. The encoded protein is CASSLPPPYNEQFF.

The gene calls are TRBV7-2 and TRBJ2-1; TRBD2 aligns across 13 bases. The CDR3 sequence is 17 residues long. V lost 4 bases to trimming and J lost 9 bases; unmatched junction nucleotides: 12. Germline CDR1 is SGHTA and CDR2 is FQGNSA. This CDR3 is CASSWTKPGLAGFEQFF. The CDR3 bases are TGTGCCAGCAGCTGGACGAAACCGGGACTAGCGGGATTTGAGCAGTTCTTC. The full variable domain, in which reference TRBV7-2 and TRBJ2-1 provide the parts outside the CDR3, is GAGVSQSPSNKVTEKGKDVELRCDPISGHTALYWYRQSLGQGLEFLIYFQGNSAPDKSGLPSDRFSAERTGGSVSTLTIQRTQQEDSAVYLCASSWTKPGLAGFEQFFGPGTRLTVL.

Ten or more counts support this clonotype. This chain joins TRBV7-3 and TRBJ2-3, with TRBD2 identical over 12 bases. After removal of 4 bases from V and 4 bases from J, the junction contained 3 bases not matched to a gene. Germline-derived CDR1 and CDR2 are SGHTA and FQGTGA. This CDR3 comprises 15 residues. The CDR3 is CASSSTSGRSDTQYF. The CDR3 DNA follows: TGTGCCAGCAGCTCGACTAGCGGGAGATCAGATACGCAGTATTTT.

This clonotype was observed at least ten times. The chain joins TRBV3-1 to TRBJ2-5; D is undetermined. CDR3 length: 12 amino acids. The V and J ends lost 5 bases and 13 bases respectively, with 17 bases between them. CDR1 is LGHDT, CDR2 YNNKEL, per germline (reference sequence). The CDR3 sequence is CASSANSGHRYF. In DNA, the CDR3 is TGTGCCAGCAGCGCAAACTCCGGTCACAGGTACTTC.

This clonotype was seen at least ten times. The chain has TRBV20-1 and TRBJ2-5; D is unclear. The CDR3 runs 10 residues. V lost 8 bases and J 2 bases, leaving 6 bases between the germline ends. Germline lookup yields CDR1 DFQATT and CDR2 SNEGSKA (reference sequence). In DNA form, the CDR3 reads TGCAGTATTCCACAAGAGACCCAGTACTTC. Its protein is CSIPQETQYF.

The J gene is TRBJ2-6, the V gene TRBV7-2; no firm D call. Trimming removed 5 bases from V and 0 bases from J, with 20 bases in between. This CDR3 region has 19 residues. Germline CDR1 SGHTA, CDR2 FQGNSA. The CDR3 sequence: CASSPTGHHPNSGANVLTF. CDR3 bases: TGTGCCAGCAGCCCCACGGGCCATCACCCCAACTCTGGGGCCAACGTCCTGACTTTC.

The V and J genes are TRBV4-3 and TRBJ2-2; D is unresolved. Per the germline V gene, CDR1 is LGHNA and CDR2 is YSLEER. The CDR3 spans 15 residues. V lost 0 bases, J lost 4 bases, and 9 bases lay in between. This CDR3 is CASSQDDRLTGELFF. In DNA, the CDR3 is TGCGCCAGCAGCCAAGACGACCGTCTCACCGGGGAGCTGTTTTTT.

This clonotype showed up many times. One end of the junction does not line up with germline, which may come from a read error. This chain links TRBV7-2 with TRBJ2-5, with 8 bases matching TRBD1. The CDR3 extends over 16 amino acids. Looked up from germline, CDR1 is SGHTA and CDR2 is FQGNSA. The CDR3 DNA follows: TGTGCCAGCAGCTTAGCGTCCAGGGGGCTCCAACAGACCCAGTACTTC. Translating gives CASSLASRGLQQTQYF.

In this sample, this clonotype turned up many times. CDR3: CAIEKAGGNTEAFF. The CDR3 DNA follows: TGTGCTATAGAAAAGGCAGGAGGCAACACTGAAGCTTTCTTT. The chain has TRBV7-9 and TRBJ1-1; unclear D gene. This CDR3 region has 14 residues. CDR1 and CDR2 (germline): SEHNR, FQNEAQ (reference sequence). The whole variable domain, remainder taken from reference TRBV7-9 and TRBJ1-1, is DTGVSQNPRHKITKRGQNVTFRCDPISEHNRLYWYRQTLGQGPEFLTYFQNEAQLEKSRLLSDRFSAERPKGSFSTLEIQRTEQGDSAMYLCAIEKAGGNTEAFFGQGTRLTVV.

Many counts were recorded for this clonotype. This rearrangement joins TRBV20-1 to TRBJ2-1; TRBD2 matches 8 bases. The junction had 3 bases not matched to a gene; V was cut back by 1 base and J by 4 bases. The CDR3 totals 14 residues. CDR1 and CDR2 (germline): DFQATT, SNEGSKA (reference sequence). The CDR3 is CSARAGGLYNEQFF. The CDR3 nucleotides are TGCAGTGCTAGAGCGGGAGGGTTATACAATGAGCAGTTCTTC.

This clonotype was recorded at least ten times. Here the CDR3 DNA reads TGTGCCAGCAGCTCACGGACAGGGAGTGGCTACACCTTC. Its protein product is CASSSRTGSGYTF. The chain joins TRBV7-2 to TRBJ1-2, with 8 bases fitting TRBD1. With 4 bases clipped from V and 7 bases from J, the junction kept 5 bases outside the gene matches. Per the germline V gene, CDR1 is SGHTA and CDR2 is FQGNSA. The CDR3 has 13 residues.

This rearrangement joins TRBV6-9 to TRBJ2-1, with D unclear. V shed 0 bases and J shed 12 bases, with 12 bases lying between them. There are 13 residues in the CDR3. The V gene's germline CDR1 is MNHGY and CDR2 SVAAGI. The CDR3 loop is CASSYSGEVSQFF. CDR3 DNA sequence: TGTGCCAGCAGTTATTCAGGAGAGGTATCGCAGTTCTTC.